This entry lists 10 T cell receptor beta chains sequenced from one sample in a study of T cell responses to AZD1222 COVID-19 vaccine (dated by TCRdb to about 2021). The library was produced with the immunoSEQ multiplex PCR assay. Not all clones reach the TCRdb copy of this immuneACCESS table, which keeps in-frame sequences only. Checked studies attribute under half of the gap to unresolved V genes and leave the rest unexplained. Across this sample there are approximately 110,000 clones, with around 94% seen only once. The ten largest clones take up under 2.5% of the sample. According to the study, the label for this sample's time point signals: baseline before first vaccination. This specimen consisted of peripheral blood, obtained on day 0 of AZD1222 vaccination. The receptors were gathered from an adult in good health.

The V call is TRBV18, the J call TRBJ1-1; a weak D match, TRBD1 (6 bases). The length of the CDR3 is 15 residues. CDR1 is KGHSH and CDR2 is LQKENI in the germline V gene. Trimming took 4 bases from V and 4 from J, leaving 16 bases between them. CDR3 in DNA: TGTGCCAGCTCACGCAAGACAGGTGAGGTCACTGAAGCTTTCTTT. Amino acid sequence: CASSRKTGEVTEAFF.

The rearrangement links TRBV7-2 to TRBJ1-1; D uncertain. V lost 2 bases, J lost 0 bases, and 10 bases lay in between. This CDR3 region has 15 residues. From germline, CDR1 is SGHTA and CDR2 FQGNSA. CDR3 protein: CASSLLAGMNTEAFF. The CDR3, as DNA: TGTGCCAGCAGCTTATTGGCAGGTATGAACACTGAAGCTTTCTTT.

This clone came up a few times. V usage is TRBV9 and J usage is TRBJ1-1; the D is unclear. The V end lost 0 bases, the J end lost 0 bases, and 9 bases lay between the germline ends. CDR3 length equals 15 residues. Germline assignment: CDR1 SGDLS and CDR2 YYNGEE. The CDR3 DNA follows: TGTGCCAGCAGCGTAGAGGAGAGAGTGAACACTGAAGCTTTCTTT. This gives the protein CASSVEERVNTEAFF.

As DNA, the CDR3 is TGTGCCAGCAGTTTCAGACCCCACATTCAGTACTTC. Its protein product is CASSFRPHIQYF. J is TRBJ2-4 and V is TRBV28; no firm D call. The V end lost 3 bases, the J end lost 8 bases, and 8 bases lay between the germline ends. In germline, CDR1 is MDHEN, CDR2 SYDVKM. The CDR3 runs to 12 residues. Full variable domain (remainder filled in from reference TRBV28 and TRBJ2-4): DVKVTQSSRYLVKRTGEKVFLECVQDMDHENMFWYRQDPGLGLRLIYFSYDVKMKEKGDIPEGYSVSREKKERFSLILESASTNQTSMYLCASSFRPHIQYFGAGTRLSVL.

About this clone itself: The sample contains more than one DNA sequence encoding this CDR3. The chain combines TRBV3-1 (or the pseudogene TRBV3-2) with TRBJ2-5, with 7 bases matching TRBD2. This CDR3 is 13 amino acids long. Unmatched junction bases numbered 2, after V lost 5 bases and J lost 2 bases. Looked up from germline, CDR1 is LGHDT and CDR2 is YNNKEL (reference sequence). For the CDR3, the DNA is TGTGCCAGCAGCTTGCGGGAGCAAGAGACCCAGTACTTC. Residues: CASSLREQETQYF.

The chain couples TRBV6-1 to TRBJ1-2; D remains unclear. V gave up 2 bases and J gave up 4 bases, with 14 bases separating them. This CDR3 is 15 amino acids long. Germline CDR1 is MNHNS and CDR2 is SASEGT. The CDR3 region is CASSEFTNGFYGYTF. The DNA for the CDR3 is TGTGCCAGCAGTGAATTCACAAACGGCTTCTATGGCTACACCTTC.

The V gene is TRBV19, the J gene TRBJ2-1, with 9 positions matching TRBD2. The CDR3 totals 14 residues. V shed 7 bases, J shed 9 bases, and the junction held 10 bases outside the gene matches. CDR1 and CDR2 (germline): LNHDA, SQIVND (reference sequence). The CDR3 nucleotides read TGTGCCAGTATATGGCGGGAGGGCCTAGGTGAGCAGTTCTTC. Translated, it gives CASIWREGLGEQFF. The whole variable domain, remainder taken from reference TRBV19 and TRBJ2-1, is DGGITQSPKYLFRKEGQNVTLSCEQNLNHDAMYWYRQDPGQGLRLIYYSQIVNDFQKGDIAEGYSVSREKKESFPLTVTSAQKNPTAFYLCASIWREGLGEQFFGPGTRLTVL.

The J gene is TRBJ1-4, the V gene TRBV29-1, with TRBD1 as a possible D gene (6 bases). This CDR3 has 14 amino acids. Deletions cut 4 bases from V and 1 base from J, with 10 bases between. Germline assignment: CDR1 SQVTM and CDR2 ANQGSEA. CDR3: CSVGLGGTNEKLFF. For the CDR3, the DNA is TGCAGCGTTGGATTAGGGGGAACTAATGAAAAACTGTTTTTT. Combining the CDR3 with reference TRBV29-1 and TRBJ1-4 gives the whole variable domain SAVISQKPSRDICQRGTSLTIQCQVDSQVTMMFWYRQQPGQSLTLIATANQGSEATYESGFVIDKFPISRPNLTFSTLTVSNMSPEDSSIYLCSVGLGGTNEKLFFGSGTQLSVL.

The chain couples TRBV5-8 to TRBJ2-2; 9 bases fit TRBD1. This CDR3 has 17 amino acids. V shed 2 bases and J 6 bases; nucleotides not matched to a gene: 11. CDR1 and CDR2 (germline): SGHTS, YDEGEE. The CDR3 spells CASSLRGGTGRPGELFF. The CDR3 DNA is TGTGCCAGCAGCTTAAGAGGAGGGACAGGGAGGCCCGGGGAGCTGTTTTTT.

This sequence joins TRBV9 and TRBJ2-2, with D possibly TRBD2 on 5 matching bases. The CDR3 runs 14 residues. Per the germline V gene, CDR1 is SGDLS and CDR2 is YYNGEE. Trimming shortened V by 0 bases and J by 6 bases, and 9 bases separated the two germline ends. CDR3: CASSVEGGSGELFF. CDR3 nucleotides: TGTGCCAGCAGCGTAGAAGGAGGCTCCGGGGAGCTGTTTTTT.